This TCR beta chain derives from a study of technical replicates of blood from a handful of donors. CDR3 length: 14 amino acids. CDR1 is GTSNPN, CDR2 SVGIG, per germline (reference sequence). Trimming cost V 0 bases and J 6 bases, with 13 bases left between them. Sequencing was performed with immunoSEQ multiplex PCR; in TCRdb, only in-frame clones are kept and a portion is missing. The table records 14,000 or so clones, roughly 88% of them present only once. What was sequenced was PBMCs. The receptor was isolated from a human donor in good health. This chain joins TRBV30 and TRBJ2-3; perhaps TRBD2 as D (5 bases). CDR3 loop: CAWSVAGIADTQYF. For the CDR3, the DNA is TGTGCCTGGAGTGTAGCAGGTATAGCGGATACGCAGTATTTT.